What follows describes a single TCR beta chain. Its antigen is unknown. Its ends do not fully match the called genes, so a read error is possible. The entry originates in a study of T cell responses to AZD1222 COVID-19 vaccine. In the study overall: Whether given at about 4 or about 12 weeks, second doses were pooled.

Profiling relied on immunoSEQ multiplex PCR, and the TCRdb table lists in-frame clones only, not all of them. The repertoire includes roughly 150,000 clones, 90% to 95% of them detected once, and roughly 5% sits in the top ten. There are 14 residues in the CDR3. CDR1 is MDHEN and CDR2 is SYDVKM in the germline V gene. Study findings and constraints: Two AZD1222 administrations were followed by greater Spike-specific TCR breadth and depth. Mostly white British, mostly female donors; authors suggested clonal diversity may be underestimated.

This sequence joins TRBV28 and TRBJ2-7; maybe TRBD2 (6 bases). The origin of this receptor is an adult in good health. The sequencing used peripheral blood, collected on day 0 of AZD1222 vaccination. In DNA, the CDR3 is TGTGCCAGCAGTTGGACTACAATTAACTACGAGCAGTGCTTC. As protein: CASSWTTINYEQCF.